The following is a T cell receptor (beta chain) sequence with its context. RNA was extracted with the RNeasy kit, and a quantity of roughly 0.5 to 1 ug was reverse transcribed using random hexamers. TCR beta CDR3 was amplified by immunoSEQ multiplex PCR. This amplification extended across 54 Vbeta and 13 Jbeta segments. TCRdb called the immunoSEQ multiplex PCR reads again in MiXCR, with one record for every CDR3 protein. The table records around 300,000 distinct CDR3 sequences, approximately 89% of them present only once. The data were obtained in a study of CD8 T cells in Susac syndrome. Negative isolation was applied to CD8+ and CD4+ T cells, and FACS enrichment was applied to TEMRA cells. Sequencing was carried out using CD8+ T cells from PBMCs. This clonotype was obtained from a human donor with multiple sclerosis.

CDR3 coding DNA: TGTGCCAGCTGGACCAGGCAGGGCACCGGGGAGCTGTTTTTT. This translates into CASWTRQGTGELFF. This chain joins TRBV18 and TRBJ2-2; D perhaps matches TRBD1 (5 bases). V lost 7 bases to trimming and J lost 4 bases, with 13 bases between them. From germline, CDR1 is KGHSH and CDR2 LQKENI. The CDR3 length is 14 residues.